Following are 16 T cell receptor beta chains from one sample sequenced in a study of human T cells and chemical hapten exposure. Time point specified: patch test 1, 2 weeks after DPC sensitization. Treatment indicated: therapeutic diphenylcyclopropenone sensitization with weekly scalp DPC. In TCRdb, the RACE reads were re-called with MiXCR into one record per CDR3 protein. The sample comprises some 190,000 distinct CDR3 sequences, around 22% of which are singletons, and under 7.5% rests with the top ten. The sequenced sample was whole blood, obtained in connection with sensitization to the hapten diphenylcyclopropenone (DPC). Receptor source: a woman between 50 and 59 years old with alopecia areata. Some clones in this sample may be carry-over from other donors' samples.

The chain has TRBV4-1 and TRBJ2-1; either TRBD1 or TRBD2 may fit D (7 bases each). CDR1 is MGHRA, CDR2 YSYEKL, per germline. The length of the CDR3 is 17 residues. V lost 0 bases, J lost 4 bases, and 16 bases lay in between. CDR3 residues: CASSQDRGGLLYNEQFF. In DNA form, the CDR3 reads TGCGCCAGCAGCCAAGACAGGGGGGGGCTCTTGTACAATGAGCAGTTCTTC.

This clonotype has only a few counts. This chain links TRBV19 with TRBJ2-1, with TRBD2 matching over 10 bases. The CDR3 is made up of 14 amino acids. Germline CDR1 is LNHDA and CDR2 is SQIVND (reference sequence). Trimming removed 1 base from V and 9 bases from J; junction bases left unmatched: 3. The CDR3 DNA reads TGTGCCAGTAGTATAGCTAGCGGGAGTACTGAGCAGTTCTTC. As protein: CASSIASGSTEQFF.

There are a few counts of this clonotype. CDR3 loop: CASSVAGGTGELFF. The CDR3 nucleotides are TGTGCCAGCAGCGTAGCGGGAGGAACCGGGGAGCTGTTTTTT. The J gene is TRBJ2-2, the V gene TRBV9, with TRBD2 identical over 7 bases. Losses at the gene ends were 0 bases for V and 5 bases for J; bases not matched to a gene: 1. The CDR3 consists of 14 residues. Germline assignment: CDR1 SGDLS and CDR2 YYNGEE. Complete variable domain (other parts from reference TRBV9 and TRBJ2-2): DSGVTQTPKHLITATGQRVTLRCSPRSGDLSVYWYQQSLDQGLQFLIQYYNGEERAKGNILERFSAQQFPDLHSELNLSSLELGDSALYFCASSVAGGTGELFFGEGSRLTVL.

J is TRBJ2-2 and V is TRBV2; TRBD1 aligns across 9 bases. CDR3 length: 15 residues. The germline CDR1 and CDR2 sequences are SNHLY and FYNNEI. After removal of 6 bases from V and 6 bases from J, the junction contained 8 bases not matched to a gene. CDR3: CASSRDRALAGELFF. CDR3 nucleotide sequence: TGTGCCAGCAGCCGGGACAGGGCCCTCGCCGGGGAGCTGTTTTTT.

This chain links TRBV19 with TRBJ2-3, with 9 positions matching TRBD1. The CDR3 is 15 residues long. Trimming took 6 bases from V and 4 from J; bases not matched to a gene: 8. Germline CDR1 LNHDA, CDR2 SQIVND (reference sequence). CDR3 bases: TGTGCCAGTAGCGCTGGGGGACAGGGCGCAGATACGCAGTATTTT. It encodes CASSAGGQGADTQYF.

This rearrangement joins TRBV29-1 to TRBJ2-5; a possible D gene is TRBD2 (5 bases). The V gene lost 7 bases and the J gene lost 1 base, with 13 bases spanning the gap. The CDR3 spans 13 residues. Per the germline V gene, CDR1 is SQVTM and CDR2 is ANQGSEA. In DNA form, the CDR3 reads TGCAGCGCCACCAACAGCGGCCAAGAGACCCAGTACTTC. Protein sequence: CSATNSGQETQYF.

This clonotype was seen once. DNA for the CDR3: TGTGCCAGCAGTCGCAAAGGGACTAGCGGGAGATTGAACACCGGGGAGCTGTTTTTT. Protein sequence: CASSRKGTSGRLNTGELFF. The chain is built from TRBV7-3 and TRBJ2-2, with 14 bases aligning to TRBD2. V lost 6 bases, J lost 1 base, and 10 bases stayed unmatched. Germline V gene sequence: CDR1 SGHTA, CDR2 FQGTGA. The CDR3 has 19 amino acids.

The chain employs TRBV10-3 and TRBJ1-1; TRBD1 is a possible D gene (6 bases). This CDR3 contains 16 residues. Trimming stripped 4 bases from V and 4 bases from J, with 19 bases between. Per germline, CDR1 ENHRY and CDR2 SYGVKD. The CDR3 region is CAISARTARYGTEAFF. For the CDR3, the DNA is TGTGCCATCAGTGCCCGGACAGCCCGATACGGCACTGAAGCTTTCTTT.

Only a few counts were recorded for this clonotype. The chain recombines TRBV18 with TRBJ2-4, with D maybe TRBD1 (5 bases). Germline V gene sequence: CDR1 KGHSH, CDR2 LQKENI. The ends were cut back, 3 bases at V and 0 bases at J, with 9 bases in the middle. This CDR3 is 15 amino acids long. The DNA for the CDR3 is TGTGCCAGCTCACCCAGCACAGGAGCCAAAAACATTCAGTACTTC. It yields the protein CASSPSTGAKNIQYF.

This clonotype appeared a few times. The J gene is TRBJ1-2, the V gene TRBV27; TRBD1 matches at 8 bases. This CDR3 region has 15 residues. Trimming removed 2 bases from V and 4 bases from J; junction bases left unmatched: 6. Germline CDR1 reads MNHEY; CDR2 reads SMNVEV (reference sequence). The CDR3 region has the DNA TGTGCCAGCAGTTTAAGGGGCACAGGGGGCTATGGCTACACCTTC. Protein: CASSLRGTGGYGYTF.

The CDR3 DNA is TGCAGTGCTAGAAACAATATGAACACTGAAGCTTTCTTT. Its translation: CSARNNMNTEAFF. The rearrangement links TRBV20-1 to TRBJ1-1, with unresolved D. Per germline, CDR1 DFQATT and CDR2 SNEGSKA (reference sequence). The CDR3 extends over 13 amino acids. Trimming left V 2 bases short and J 0 bases short, with 7 bases between.

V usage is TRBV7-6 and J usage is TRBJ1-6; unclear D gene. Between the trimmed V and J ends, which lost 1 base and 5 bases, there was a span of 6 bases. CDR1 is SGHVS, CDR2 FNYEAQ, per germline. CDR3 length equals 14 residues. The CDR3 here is CASSLGHNNSPLHF. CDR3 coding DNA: TGTGCCAGCAGCTTAGGACACAATAATTCACCCCTCCACTTT. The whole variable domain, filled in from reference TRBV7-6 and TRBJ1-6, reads GAGVSQSPRYKVTKRGQDVALRCDPISGHVSLYWYRQALGQGPEFLTYFNYEAQQDKSGLPNDRFSAERPEGSISTLTIQRTEQRDSAMYRCASSLGHNNSPLHFGNGTRLTVT.

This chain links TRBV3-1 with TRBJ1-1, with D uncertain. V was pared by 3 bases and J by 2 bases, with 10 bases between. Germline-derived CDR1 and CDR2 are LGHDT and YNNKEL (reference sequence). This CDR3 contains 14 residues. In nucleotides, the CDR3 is TGTGCCAGCAGCCAGGCCGGAATTAACACTGAAGCTTTCTTT. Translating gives CASSQAGINTEAFF. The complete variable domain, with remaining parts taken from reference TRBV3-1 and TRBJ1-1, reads DTAVSQTPKYLVTQMGNDKSIKCEQNLGHDTMYWYKQDSKKFLKIMFSYNNKELIINETVPNRFSPKSPDKAHLNLHINSLELGDSAVYFCASSQAGINTEAFFGQGTRLTVV.

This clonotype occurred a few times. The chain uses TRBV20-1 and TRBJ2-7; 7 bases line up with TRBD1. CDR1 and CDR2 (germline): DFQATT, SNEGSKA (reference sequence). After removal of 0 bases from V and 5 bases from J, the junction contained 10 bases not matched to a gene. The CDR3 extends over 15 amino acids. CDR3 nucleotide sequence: TGCAGTGCTAGAGATCGGAGACAGGGTTTCCACGAGCAGTACTTC. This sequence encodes CSARDRRQGFHEQYF.

CDR3 coding DNA: TGTGCCAGCAGCTTAGGATCCGGGGCTAACTATGGCTACACCTTC. This translates into CASSLGSGANYGYTF. The chain uses TRBV7-9 and TRBJ1-2, with D unclear. Per the germline V gene, CDR1 is SEHNR and CDR2 is FQNEAQ (reference sequence). Between the trimmed V and J ends, which lost 1 base and 0 bases, there was a span of 9 bases. The CDR3 spans 15 residues.

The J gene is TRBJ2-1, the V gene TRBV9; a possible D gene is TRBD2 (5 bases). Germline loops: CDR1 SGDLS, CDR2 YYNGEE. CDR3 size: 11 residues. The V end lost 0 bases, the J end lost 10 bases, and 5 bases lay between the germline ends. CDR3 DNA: TGTGCCAGCAGCGTAGCTAGCGAGCAGTTCTTC. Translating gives CASSVASEQFF.